These 23 T cell receptor beta chains were sequenced from one sample in a study of blood T cell repertoires in COVID-19. Libraries were prepared by immunoSEQ multiplex PCR; TCRdb keeps only in-frame clonotypes and omits some of them. The sample includes under 60,000 clones, roughly 90% of them seen just once. The specimen was peripheral blood. These TCRs come from a man in his fifties or sixties with acute or convalescent COVID-19.

The chain employs TRBV11-3 and TRBJ2-5; TRBD1 matches 8 bases. Trimming removed 10 bases from V and 3 bases from J; junction bases left unmatched: 7. The CDR3 spans 13 residues. CDR1 is SGHNT and CDR2 is YENEEA in the germline V gene. The CDR3 DNA reads as TGTGCCACCTTAGACAGGGGCGAAGAGACCCAGTACTTC. Translating gives CATLDRGEETQYF.

The rearrangement links TRBV4-2 to TRBJ2-2; a possible D gene is TRBD2 (5 bases). Between the trimmed V and J ends, which lost 4 bases and 4 bases, there was a span of 19 bases. CDR1 and CDR2 (germline): LGHNA, YNFKEQ. There are 17 residues in the CDR3. The CDR3 nucleotides are TGTGCCAGCAGCCTGGCCATCCGGCTAGCAGCCACCGGGGAGCTGTTTTTT. Protein product: CASSLAIRLAATGELFF.

V is TRBV5-4 and J is TRBJ2-5; 8 nucleotides line up with TRBD1. J gave up 2 bases and V 10 bases, and 10 bases lay outside the gene matches. Germline values: CDR1 SGHNT, CDR2 YYREEE (reference sequence). The CDR3 runs to 14 residues. CDR3: CAGFSWDRQETQYF. CDR3 nucleotide sequence: TGTGCCGGATTCTCCTGGGACAGGCAAGAGACCCAGTACTTC.

The chain uses TRBV19 and TRBJ1-1; weak D call: TRBD1 (6 bases). The V end was cut by 3 bases, the J end by 7 bases, with 15 bases between. The CDR3 spans 14 residues. Germline CDR1 reads LNHDA; CDR2 reads SQIVND (reference sequence). The CDR3 is CASSIRGDILEAFF. As DNA, the CDR3 is TGTGCCAGTAGTATCCGGGGGGACATACTTGAAGCTTTCTTT.

CDR3 residues: CASGLILTRLSYNEQFF. In DNA form, the CDR3 reads TGTGCTAGTGGTCTAATCCTGACTAGGCTATCCTACAATGAGCAGTTCTTC. The chain is built from TRBV12-5 and TRBJ2-1; TRBD2 might be the D (6 bases). Germline CDR1 and CDR2: LGHNT and FRNRAP. The CDR3 sequence is 17 residues long. V shed 5 bases and J shed 1 base, with 18 bases lying between them.

The V call is TRBV20-1, the J call TRBJ2-1; 7 nucleotides agree with TRBD2. The germline V gene encodes CDR1 DFQATT and CDR2 SNEGSKA (reference sequence). V gave up 5 bases and J gave up 10 bases; unmatched junction bases: 5. The CDR3 consists of 11 residues. CDR3 nucleotide sequence: TGCAGTGCTGTGGGGGGACTAGAGCAGTTCTTC. This translates into CSAVGGLEQFF.

This clone showed up just a few times. V usage is TRBV15 and J usage is TRBJ2-1; D might be TRBD1 (6 bases). The CDR3 loop spans 15 amino acids. The germline V gene encodes CDR1 LNHNV and CDR2 YYDKDF (reference sequence). V lost 3 bases and J 8 bases, leaving 17 bases between the germline ends. CDR3 amino acids: CATSSTQGFSDEQFF. CDR3 bases: TGTGCCACCAGCAGTACCCAGGGGTTTAGTGATGAGCAGTTCTTC.

V gene TRBV11-3 combines with J gene TRBJ2-2, with 8 positions matching TRBD1. There are 15 residues in the CDR3. The germline gives CDR1 SGHNT, CDR2 YENEEA. The V and J ends lost 5 bases and 5 bases, in that order; junction bases with no gene match: 7. The CDR3 loop reads CASSVRTGWTGELFF. CDR3 bases: TGTGCCAGCAGCGTACGGACAGGGTGGACCGGGGAGCTGTTTTTT. The whole variable domain, filled in from reference TRBV11-3 and TRBJ2-2, reads EAGVVQSPRYKIIEKKQPVAFWCNPISGHNTLYWYLQNLGQGPELLIRYENEEAVDDSQLPKDRFSAERLKGVDSTLKIQPAELGDSAVYLCASSVRTGWTGELFFGEGSRLTVL.

The rearrangement links TRBV7-5 to TRBJ2-1; the table's D gene call, TRBD2, was not cross checked with the DNA. TRBV7-5 is given as a pseudogene. CDR3 length: 18 amino acids. The CDR3 region has the DNA TGTGTCAGAAGCTTAGGGGGACTAGCGGGGGACTCCTACAATGAGCAGTTCTTC. It codes for CVRSLGGLAGDSYNEQFF.

This chain uses TRBV19 with TRBJ2-5, with 9 bases lining up with TRBD2. The CDR3 sequence is 14 residues long. Unmatched junction bases numbered 6, after V lost 5 bases and J lost 5 bases. Germline CDR1 and CDR2: LNHDA and SQIVND (reference sequence). CDR3 sequence reads: CASSPLAGYETQYF. The CDR3 DNA sequence: TGTGCCAGTAGTCCGCTAGCGGGATACGAGACCCAGTACTTC.

This sequence joins TRBV2 and TRBJ2-1; 10 bases are shared with TRBD2. Looked up from germline, CDR1 is SNHLY and CDR2 is FYNNEI. The CDR3 totals 16 residues. Unmatched junction bases numbered 8, after V lost 4 bases and J lost 5 bases. The CDR3 here is CASSAPGLAADNEQFF. The CDR3 bases are TGTGCCAGCAGTGCGCCCGGACTAGCGGCCGACAATGAGCAGTTCTTC.

This clone was detected only a few times. The rearrangement uses TRBV4-1 and TRBJ1-6, with a weak D call TRBD1 (5 bases). The CDR3 covers 16 residues. Germline CDR1 is MGHRA and CDR2 is YSYEKL. Trimming left V 3 bases short and J 7 bases short, with 16 bases between. CDR3 sequence (DNA): TGCGCCAGCAGCCACCCAGAAGGGGCTCGGAATTCACCCCTCCACTTT. Encoded protein: CASSHPEGARNSPLHF.

V is TRBV27 and J is TRBJ1-1; a possible D gene is TRBD1 (5 bases). V lost 0 bases, J lost 6 bases, and 20 bases lay in between. Germline lookup yields CDR1 MNHEY and CDR2 SMNVEV (reference sequence). The CDR3 sequence is 17 residues long. CDR3 in amino acids: CASSLSVRAGQGPEAFF. CDR3 in DNA: TGTGCCAGCAGTTTATCTGTTCGGGCAGGACAAGGACCTGAAGCTTTCTTT.

This chain connects TRBV2 to TRBJ1-4; 9 nucleotides line up with TRBD1. The ends lost 6 bases at V and 0 bases at J; junction bases unmatched: 11. This CDR3 has 18 residues. CDR1 SNHLY and CDR2 FYNNEI come from the germline V gene. CDR3 in DNA: TGTGCCAGCAGGGGTAGGACAGGGGAGGCTGCAACTAATGAAAAACTGTTTTTT. It yields the protein CASRGRTGEAATNEKLFF.

The chain joins TRBV6-2 or TRBV6-3 to TRBJ2-3; TRBD2 is a possible D gene (6 bases). The V and J ends lost 3 bases and 0 bases respectively, with 13 bases between them. The germline gives CDR1 MNHEY, CDR2 SVGEGT. The CDR3 runs 16 residues. This CDR3 reads CASSYTGSDSTDTQYF. CDR3 coding DNA: TGTGCCAGCAGTTATACCGGGAGTGATAGCACAGATACGCAGTATTTT.

The gene calls are TRBV3-1 (or the pseudogene TRBV3-2) and TRBJ1-1; no firm D call. CDR3 length: 14 residues. The V end was cut by 1 base, the J end by 7 bases, with 13 bases between. Germline CDR1 and CDR2: LGHDT and YNNKEL (reference sequence). In DNA, the CDR3 is TGTGCCAGCAGCCAAGGGTCCTCTTTACTTGAAGCTTTCTTT. Translating it yields CASSQGSSLLEAFF.

The chain joins TRBV6-5 to TRBJ1-2; no clear D. Per germline, CDR1 MNHEY and CDR2 SVGAGI. Trimming shortened V by 5 bases and J by 2 bases, and 12 bases separated the two germline ends. The CDR3 length is 14 residues. The DNA of the CDR3 is TGTGCCAGCAGTCCAACAGACCTCAACTATGGCTACACCTTC. Translating gives CASSPTDLNYGYTF.

This chain joins TRBV11-2 and TRBJ2-1, with D maybe TRBD1 (6 bases). V was pared by 5 bases and J by 0 bases, with 11 bases between. Looked up from germline, CDR1 is SGHAT and CDR2 is FQNNGV. CDR3 size: 15 residues. CDR3 sequence: CASSPDRSSYNEQFF. Here the CDR3 DNA reads TGTGCCAGCAGCCCAGACAGGAGCTCCTACAATGAGCAGTTCTTC.

This clone has a single count. This chain uses TRBV6-5 with TRBJ1-5; 7 bases agree with TRBD1. This CDR3 spans 13 amino acids. The J segment lost 4 bases and the V segment lost 6 bases, leaving 3 bases of the junction unmatched. Per the germline V gene, CDR1 is MNHEY and CDR2 is SVGAGI. The CDR3 loop reads CASSAQGNQPQHF. CDR3 in DNA: TGTGCCAGCAGCGCACAGGGGAATCAGCCCCAGCATTTT.

The rearrangement joins TRBV20-1 to TRBJ2-1, with 8 bases identical to TRBD2. This CDR3 has 17 amino acids. Germline loops: CDR1 DFQATT, CDR2 SNEGSKA (reference sequence). Trimming removed 3 bases from V and 2 bases from J; junction bases left unmatched: 12. In DNA form, the CDR3 reads TGCAGTGCTAGTGTGTCTAGCGGGTGGGGCCCCTACAATGAGCAGTTCTTC. This sequence encodes CSASVSSGWGPYNEQFF.

CDR3 sequence (DNA): TGTGCCAGCAGCACGAGCGGGAGGGGGTCCTACGAGCAGTACTTC. Translation gives CASSTSGRGSYEQYF. The J gene is TRBJ2-7, the V gene TRBV5-4; 10 bases match TRBD2. After removal of 4 bases from V and 1 base from J, the junction contained 5 bases not matched to a gene. From germline, CDR1 is SGHNT and CDR2 YYREEE (reference sequence). The CDR3 runs 15 residues.

Of note for this clone: The junction and the germline gene differ at one end; a read error may be behind it. The chain employs TRBV11-2 and TRBJ2-2; the D is unclear. CDR3 length equals 16 residues. Germline CDR1 reads SGHAT; CDR2 reads FQNNGV. CDR3 coding DNA: TGTACCAGCAGCACCGCTAGAATTACGAACACCGGGGAGCTGTTTTTT. Translating it yields CTSSTARITNTGELFF.

The rearrangement joins TRBV19 to TRBJ2-7; no definite D call. V lost 4 bases, J lost 2 bases, and 12 bases lay in between. This CDR3 is built from 14 residues. Per the germline V gene, CDR1 is LNHDA and CDR2 is SQIVND (reference sequence). CDR3 protein: CASSRRGPTYEQYF. The CDR3 DNA sequence: TGTGCCAGTAGTAGAAGAGGCCCCACCTACGAGCAGTACTTC.